This TCR beta chain is from a study of blood T cells in healthy people across ages. Study-wide results and limits: Older individuals had lower TCR beta diversity per million T cells (the decline was roughly linear).

This clonotype was detected only a few times. Its cognate antigen is unknown. This CDR3 comprises 17 residues. The V and J ends lost 3 bases and 1 base respectively, with 18 bases between them. CDR1 SGHNT and CDR2 YENEEA come from the germline V gene. The authors ran a second PCR of 7 to 11 cycles using a sample-barcoded 5' primer and a J-beta primer mix. TCRdb passed the 5' RACE reads through MiXCR, listing each CDR3 protein once. The sample lists 1.5 million to 2 million distinct CDR3 sequences; roughly 27% were seen once. The sample taken for sequencing was blood. The source is a woman between 25 and 40 years old in good health. The J gene is TRBJ1-2, the V gene TRBV11-3; D gene ambiguous. CDR3 DNA sequence: TGTGCCAGCAGCTTGGCCCCCTGGGGAGGGAGTAACTATGGCTACACCTTC. Its translation: CASSLAPWGGSNYGYTF. The variable domain in full, with the rest retrieved from reference TRBV11-3 and TRBJ1-2, is EAGVVQSPRYKIIEKKQPVAFWCNPISGHNTLYWYLQNLGQGPELLIRYENEEAVDDSQLPKDRFSAERLKGVDSTLKIQPAELGDSAVYLCASSLAPWGGSNYGYTFGSGTRLTVV.